This entry lists 8 T cell receptor beta chains sequenced from one sample in a study of blood T cell repertoires in COVID-19. Assay: immunoSEQ multiplex PCR; the TCRdb copy retains only in-frame clones and omits some. In the table there are about 140,000 clones, over 75% of which are singletons. The sample consisted of peripheral blood. The receptors come from a man aged 50-60 years with acute or convalescent COVID-19.

The rearrangement uses TRBV28 and TRBJ2-7; 14 nucleotides line up with TRBD2. Germline V gene lookup returns CDR1 MDHEN and CDR2 SYDVKM. The CDR3 consists of 17 residues. V was clipped by 8 bases and J by 1 base; unmatched bases: 10. Here the CDR3 reads CASPPGLAGDWSYEQYF. CDR3 coding DNA: TGTGCCAGCCCTCCGGGACTAGCGGGAGATTGGTCCTACGAGCAGTACTTC.

This rearrangement joins TRBV19 to TRBJ2-6; D not resolved. The CDR3 length is 15 residues. CDR1 and CDR2 (germline): LNHDA, SQIVND (reference sequence). Trimming removed 6 bases from V and 2 bases from J, with 11 bases in between. CDR3 sequence reads: CASSSGRAGANVLTF. CDR3 nucleotide sequence: TGTGCCAGTAGCTCGGGTCGGGCTGGGGCCAACGTCCTGACTTTC.

The rearrangement links TRBV25-1 to TRBJ2-1; D gene ambiguous. V was pared by 4 bases and J by 6 bases, with 10 bases between. The CDR3 spans 13 residues. The V gene's germline CDR1 is MGHDK and CDR2 SYGVNS. The CDR3 DNA reads as TGTGCCAGCAGTGCTCACTACGGCAATGAGCAGTTCTTC. It encodes CASSAHYGNEQFF.

The chain has TRBV5-1 and TRBJ2-3; weak D call: TRBD1 (6 bases). Germline values: CDR1 SGHRS, CDR2 YFSETQ. Trimming took 0 bases from V and 5 from J, leaving 16 bases between them. The CDR3 consists of 16 residues. As DNA, the CDR3 is TGCGCCAGCAGCTTGGATGGCGGGCTCAGGGGAGATACGCAGTATTTT. Protein sequence: CASSLDGGLRGDTQYF.

V is TRBV23-1 and J is TRBJ2-7; a possible D gene is TRBD2 (5 bases). TRBV23-1 is an ORF, with its function uncertain. The CDR3 covers 14 residues. Trimming took off 0 bases at V and 3 bases at J, with 9 bases between the two ends. The CDR3 is CASSQSSGNYEQYF. In DNA, the CDR3 is TGCGCCAGCAGTCAATCGTCGGGGAACTACGAGCAGTACTTC.

Only one count was recorded for this clone. The V and J genes are TRBV30 and TRBJ2-1; 9 bases are shared with TRBD1. Germline V CDR1 and CDR2: GTSNPN, SVGIG (reference sequence). The CDR3 totals 14 residues. V lost 3 bases, J lost 2 bases, and 2 bases stayed unmatched. For the CDR3, the DNA is TGTGCCTGGAGCCGGGACAGGGCCTACAATGAGCAGTTCTTC. It encodes CAWSRDRAYNEQFF.

This chain links TRBV27 with TRBJ1-2; the D is unclear. This CDR3 is 15 amino acids long. Germline CDR1 MNHEY, CDR2 SMNVEV (reference sequence). Trimming shortened V by 5 bases and J by 6 bases, and 19 bases separated the two germline ends. The CDR3 here is CASSPNGGVGNGYTF. CDR3 bases: TGTGCCAGCAGTCCGAACGGCGGGGTCGGCAATGGCTACACCTTC.

The rearrangement links TRBV10-3 to TRBJ1-5; the D gene is possibly TRBD1 (6 bases). The CDR3 loop spans 15 amino acids. The ends were cut back, 3 bases at V and 3 bases at J, with 12 bases in the middle. Germline assignment: CDR1 ENHRY and CDR2 SYGVKD. Here the CDR3 reads CAISDSRGNNQPQHF. In DNA form, the CDR3 reads TGTGCCATCAGTGATTCTAGGGGGAACAATCAGCCCCAGCATTTT.